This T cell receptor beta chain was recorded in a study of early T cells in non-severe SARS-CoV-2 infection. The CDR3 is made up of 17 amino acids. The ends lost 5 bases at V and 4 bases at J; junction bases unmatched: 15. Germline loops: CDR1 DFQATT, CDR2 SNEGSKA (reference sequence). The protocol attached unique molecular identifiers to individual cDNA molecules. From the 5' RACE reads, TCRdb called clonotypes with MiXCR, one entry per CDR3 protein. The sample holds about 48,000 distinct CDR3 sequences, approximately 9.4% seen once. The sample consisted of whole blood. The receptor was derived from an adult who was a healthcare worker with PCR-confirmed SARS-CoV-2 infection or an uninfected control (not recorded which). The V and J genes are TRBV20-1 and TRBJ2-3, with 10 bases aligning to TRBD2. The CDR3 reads CSAGWTPAGGPSDTQYF. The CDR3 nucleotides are TGCAGTGCTGGTTGGACCCCAGCGGGAGGGCCATCAGATACGCAGTATTTT.